These 32 T cell receptor beta chains were all obtained from the same sample, sequenced in a study of OX40 agonist ivuxolimab in advanced cancers. TCRdb's copy holds only in-frame clones and misses some; the assay was immunoSEQ multiplex PCR. Here the sample spans 25,000 to 30,000 clones, about nine tenths being singletons. The specimen comprised CD4+ or CD8+ T cells sorted from blood, sampled in a trial of the OX40 agonist ivuxolimab. The origin of the receptors is an adult with an advanced solid tumor such as melanoma, head and neck, liver or kidney cancer.

Details on this clone: At one end, the junction sequence differs from germline, possibly due to a read error. Other nucleotide sequences from this sample produce the same CDR3. The gene calls are TRBV14 and TRBJ1-4; 9 nucleotides align to TRBD1. Germline V gene data show CDR1 as SGHDN and CDR2 as FVKESK. This CDR3 contains 15 residues. In DNA, the CDR3 is TGTGCCAGCAGTCAAGCGGGACAGGGTTCCGAAAAACTGTTTTTT. This sequence encodes CASSQAGQGSEKLFF.

The J gene is TRBJ1-5, the V gene TRBV19; D perhaps matches TRBD1 (6 bases). Germline V CDR1 and CDR2: LNHDA, SQIVND (reference sequence). The CDR3 runs to 15 residues. V lost 5 bases and J 0 bases, leaving 11 bases between the germline ends. Written as DNA, the CDR3 is TGTGCCAGTAGTGAACAGGGATATAGCAATCAGCCCCAGCATTTT. Translated: CASSEQGYSNQPQHF. The full variable domain, rest sourced from reference TRBV19 and TRBJ1-5, is DGGITQSPKYLFRKEGQNVTLSCEQNLNHDAMYWYRQDPGQGLRLIYYSQIVNDFQKGDIAEGYSVSREKKESFPLTVTSAQKNPTAFYLCASSEQGYSNQPQHFGDGTRLSIL.

The chain carries TRBV7-2 and TRBJ2-7; the match to TRBD1 covers 11 bases. Trimming took 1 base from V and 5 from J; bases not matched to a gene: 13. CDR1 SGHTA and CDR2 FQGNSA come from the germline V gene. The CDR3 spans 18 residues. The CDR3 region has the DNA TGTGCCAGCAGCTTAGGTTTCCCCCGGACAGGGGGCCGGAACGAGCAGTACTTC. It yields the protein CASSLGFPRTGGRNEQYF.

This clone occurred once. The chain employs TRBV4-3 and TRBJ2-7, with TRBD2 matching 13 bases. The CDR3 sequence is 15 residues long. Germline CDR1 reads LGHNA; CDR2 reads YSLEER. V was pared by 5 bases and J by 4 bases, with 5 bases of the junction left unmatched. DNA for the CDR3: TGCGCCAGCAGCACGGGACTAGCGGGATTGTACGAGCAGTACTTC. Translated: CASSTGLAGLYEQYF.

This chain joins TRBV5-6 and TRBJ2-7, with TRBD1 matching over 7 bases. The trim removed 3 bases at V and 2 bases at J, leaving 8 bases unmatched. The CDR3 runs 15 residues. Germline lookup yields CDR1 SGHDT and CDR2 YYEEEE. The CDR3 is CASSWGTAYTYEQYF. The CDR3 region has the DNA TGTGCCAGCAGCTGGGGGACAGCTTATACCTACGAGCAGTACTTC.

V and J are TRBV7-9 and TRBJ1-5; 8 nucleotides align to TRBD1. The CDR3 is 16 residues long. Trimming at V came to 5 bases and at J to 4 bases, leaving 10 bases not matched to a gene. The germline V gene has CDR1 SEHNR and CDR2 FQNEAQ (reference sequence). This chain's CDR3 is CASSPTGAGGNQPQHF. CDR3 in DNA: TGTGCCAGCAGCCCGACAGGGGCGGGGGGTAATCAGCCCCAGCATTTT.

The J gene is TRBJ2-7, the V gene TRBV6-5, with TRBD2 matching over 14 bases. The CDR3 sequence is 13 residues long. The J segment lost 13 bases and the V segment lost 4 bases, leaving 6 bases of the junction unmatched. Germline CDR1 and CDR2: MNHEY and SVGAGI. Here the CDR3 reads CASSLTSGRAQYF. As DNA, the CDR3 is TGTGCCAGCAGTTTGACTAGCGGGAGGGCACAATACTTC.

The rearrangement joins TRBV6-1 to TRBJ1-2, with 8 bases fitting TRBD1. The V segment lost 5 bases and the J segment 5 bases; nucleotides outside the gene matches: 10. This CDR3 has 15 amino acids. CDR1 and CDR2 (germline): MNHNS, SASEGT. DNA for the CDR3: TGTGCCAGCAGTCAGAACCGACAGGGGTGGTATGGCTACACCTTC. Translated, it gives CASSQNRQGWYGYTF.

V gene TRBV5-4 combines with J gene TRBJ2-2; D not resolved. Germline CDR1 and CDR2: SGHNT and YYREEE (reference sequence). This CDR3 is 15 amino acids long. Trimming left V 0 bases short and J 1 base short, with 7 bases between. The CDR3 DNA sequence: TGTGCCAGCAGCTTGGTTCAATTGAACACCGGGGAGCTGTTTTTT. Translating it yields CASSLVQLNTGELFF.

The chain recombines TRBV5-4 with TRBJ2-7; the D gene could be TRBD1 or TRBD2 (5 bases each). With 5 bases removed from V and 2 bases from J, the gap between germline ends came to 11 bases. The CDR3 spans 13 residues. Per the germline V gene, CDR1 is SGHNT and CDR2 is YYREEE (reference sequence). The CDR3 protein is CASSPGTTYEQYF. The DNA for the CDR3 is TGTGCCAGCAGTCCCGGGACGACCTACGAGCAGTACTTC. Together with reference TRBV5-4 and TRBJ2-7, the CDR3 gives the full variable domain: ETGVTQSPTHLIKTRGQQVTLRCSSQSGHNTVSWYQQALGQGPQFIFQYYREEENGRGNFPPRFSGLQFPNYSSELNVNALELDDSALYLCASSPGTTYEQYFGPGTRLTVT.

The rearrangement links TRBV5-1 to TRBJ1-2; unclear D gene. Germline lookup yields CDR1 SGHRS and CDR2 YFSETQ. CDR3 length equals 16 residues. The V end lost 5 bases, the J end lost 4 bases, and 21 bases lay between the germline ends. CDR3 loop: CASSQVAEGPAYGYTF. CDR3 coding DNA: TGCGCCAGCAGTCAGGTGGCCGAGGGCCCTGCCTATGGCTACACCTTC.

The gene calls are TRBV4-1 and TRBJ2-7; possible D gene TRBD1, 6 bases. The CDR3 is made up of 15 amino acids. Germline loops: CDR1 MGHRA, CDR2 YSYEKL. Trimming stripped 1 base from V and 5 bases from J, with 15 bases between. For the CDR3, the DNA is TGCGCCAGCAGCCAAGTGTCTGGCAGGGACAACGAGCAGTACTTC. Translating it yields CASSQVSGRDNEQYF.

V usage is TRBV19 and J usage is TRBJ1-5; TRBD1 might be the D (5 bases). From germline, CDR1 is LNHDA and CDR2 SQIVND (reference sequence). Trimming left V 3 bases short and J 3 bases short, with 9 bases between. This CDR3 has 14 residues. The CDR3 DNA reads as TGTGCCAGTAGTATGGGAGGGACCAATCAGCCCCAGCATTTT. Amino acid sequence: CASSMGGTNQPQHF.

The chain couples TRBV18 to TRBJ2-5; a weak D match, TRBD2 (5 bases). There are 14 residues in the CDR3. Between the trimmed V and J ends, which lost 2 bases and 1 base, there was a span of 8 bases. The germline gives CDR1 KGHSH, CDR2 LQKENI. CDR3 sequence reads: CASSPRTSQETQYF. CDR3 sequence (DNA): TGTGCCAGCTCACCAAGGACTTCCCAAGAGACCCAGTACTTC.

The chain has TRBV5-1 and TRBJ2-1, with TRBD2 matching 13 bases. CDR3 size: 18 residues. V was pared by 3 bases and J by 1 base, with 7 bases of the junction left unmatched. Germline CDR1 and CDR2: SGHRS and YFSETQ. The CDR3, as DNA: TGCGCCAGCAGCTCCTCGACTAGCGGGGGGACATCCTACAATGAGCAGTTCTTC. It encodes CASSSSTSGGTSYNEQFF.

This CDR3 reads CASSTDRDAFTGELFF. The DNA for the CDR3 is TGTGCCAGTAGTACCGACCGGGACGCCTTCACCGGGGAGCTGTTTTTT. The chain joins TRBV19 to TRBJ2-2, with D possibly being TRBD1 or TRBD2 (5 bases each). The CDR3 totals 16 residues. CDR1 LNHDA and CDR2 SQIVND come from the germline V gene (reference sequence). The ends were cut back, 4 bases at V and 4 bases at J, with 16 bases in the middle.

This chain links TRBV6-1 with TRBJ1-5, with D unresolved. Between the trimmed V and J ends, which lost 8 bases and 2 bases, there was a span of 13 bases. This CDR3 spans 14 amino acids. Germline CDR1 and CDR2: MNHNS and SASEGT. CDR3 residues: CASEEGMGNQPQHF. The DNA for the CDR3 is TGTGCCAGCGAGGAGGGAATGGGCAATCAGCCCCAGCATTTT.

This chain joins TRBV6-6 and TRBJ1-2; D call uncertain. The CDR3 totals 9 residues. Per the germline V gene, CDR1 is MNHNY and CDR2 is SVGAGI (reference sequence). V was clipped by 7 bases and J by 7 bases, with 4 bases between them. CDR3 sequence reads: CASNSGYTF. In nucleotides, the CDR3 is TGTGCCAGCAATAGTGGCTACACCTTC.

The V and J genes are TRBV4-1 and TRBJ2-7; no firm D call. The germline gives CDR1 MGHRA, CDR2 YSYEKL. The CDR3 spans 14 residues. Trimming removed 5 bases from V and 2 bases from J, with 13 bases in between. The CDR3 DNA is TGCGCCAGCAGCAAGACGCCGGGCCCCTACGAGCAGTACTTC. This encodes CASSKTPGPYEQYF.

The chain couples TRBV11-2 to TRBJ2-7, with 10 positions matching TRBD2. The CDR3 covers 15 residues. Germline CDR1 reads SGHAT; CDR2 reads FQNNGV. Trimming cost V 5 bases and J 0 bases; bases outside gene matches: 4. The CDR3 bases are TGTGCCAGCAGCCTAGCGGGAGTGTCCTCCTACGAGCAGTACTTC. Translation: CASSLAGVSSYEQYF.

The chain combines TRBV19 with TRBJ2-3, with 9 bases fitting TRBD1. The CDR3 contains 15 residues. The germline gives CDR1 LNHDA, CDR2 SQIVND (reference sequence). Losses at the gene ends were 6 bases for V and 2 bases for J; bases not matched to a gene: 6. The DNA of the CDR3 is TGTGCCAGTAGATACGGGACAGGGAACACAGATACGCAGTATTTT. Translation: CASRYGTGNTDTQYF.

This clone has only one observation. The chain couples TRBV12-5 to TRBJ1-5; D gene unclear. Germline assignment: CDR1 LGHNT and CDR2 FRNRAP. The length of the CDR3 is 16 residues. Trimming pared 7 bases from V and 3 bases from J, leaving 19 bases between. CDR3 coding DNA: TGTGCTAGTGTATCTCTAGGACTTACACTCAATCAGCCCCAGCATTTT. The encoded protein is CASVSLGLTLNQPQHF.

The chain carries TRBV5-5 and TRBJ1-6; D is uncertain. The CDR3 runs 17 residues. The V and J ends lost 0 bases and 0 bases respectively, with 10 bases between them. Germline lookup yields CDR1 SGHKS and CDR2 YYEKEE (reference sequence). The DNA for the CDR3 is TGTGCCAGCAGCTTGGGAGGGATCAGCTCCTATAATTCACCCCTCCACTTT. As protein: CASSLGGISSYNSPLHF.

This chain connects TRBV29-1 to TRBJ1-6; 7 bases map to TRBD1. This CDR3 region has 14 residues. V lost 7 bases and J lost 14; bases outside the gene matches: 17. Germline V lookup: CDR1 SQVTM, CDR2 ANQGSEA. In DNA, the CDR3 is TGCAGCGGACTTCGACAGGGCATCGGGTTCACCCTCCACTTT. Translating gives CSGLRQGIGFTLHF.

The chain is built from TRBV4-2 and TRBJ2-5; D gene uncertain. Per germline, CDR1 LGHNA and CDR2 YNFKEQ. V dropped 3 bases and J dropped 3 bases, with 11 bases sitting between them. The CDR3 runs 14 residues. The CDR3, as DNA: TGTGCCAGCAGCCAGGAACGGTTCGAAGAGACCCAGTACTTC. Its protein product is CASSQERFEETQYF.

V is TRBV5-4 and J is TRBJ1-2, with D possibly TRBD1 on 5 matching bases. The CDR3 length is 12 residues. CDR1 is SGHNT, CDR2 YYREEE, per germline (reference sequence). Deletions cut 4 bases from V and 7 bases from J, with 11 bases between. The CDR3 loop reads CASSQVGGGYTF. In DNA form, the CDR3 reads TGTGCCAGCAGCCAAGTCGGGGGTGGCTACACCTTC.

This chain uses TRBV7-2 with TRBJ1-4; D remains unclear. The V end was cut by 2 bases, the J end by 0 bases, with 13 bases between. This CDR3 contains 17 residues. In germline, CDR1 is SGHTA, CDR2 FQGNSA. CDR3 sequence reads: CASSLPLSGATNEKLFF. DNA for the CDR3: TGTGCCAGCAGCTTACCCCTCTCAGGTGCAACTAATGAAAAACTGTTTTTT.

This clone is a singleton in its sample. This chain links TRBV27 with TRBJ2-7, with D perhaps matching TRBD2 (5 bases). Germline V gene sequence: CDR1 MNHEY, CDR2 SMNVEV (reference sequence). The CDR3 loop spans 13 amino acids. V was clipped by 4 bases and J by 9 bases, with 16 bases between them. CDR3 DNA sequence: TGTGCCAGCAGTTCCGGACTCTTCGAAGCGCAGTACTTC. It yields the protein CASSSGLFEAQYF.

V is TRBV27 and J is TRBJ2-1; 8 nucleotides match TRBD2. This CDR3 region has 14 residues. V lost 6 bases, J lost 5 bases, and 6 bases stayed unmatched. Germline V gene sequence: CDR1 MNHEY, CDR2 SMNVEV (reference sequence). This chain's CDR3 is CASRPSGSNNEQFF. The CDR3 DNA reads TGTGCCAGCAGACCTAGCGGGTCCAACAATGAGCAGTTCTTC.

V and J are TRBV2 and TRBJ2-2; no clear D. V lost 0 bases and J 8 bases, leaving 7 bases between the germline ends. CDR3 length: 13 residues. Germline lookup yields CDR1 SNHLY and CDR2 FYNNEI. The CDR3 reads CASSEALVGELFF. The CDR3 DNA reads as TGTGCCAGCAGTGAAGCGCTAGTGGGGGAGCTGTTTTTT.

The chain has TRBV27 and TRBJ2-7, with TRBD1 identical over 7 bases. V gave up 6 bases and J gave up 2 bases; unmatched junction bases: 4. This CDR3 region has 13 residues. Per germline, CDR1 MNHEY and CDR2 SMNVEV (reference sequence). This chain's CDR3 is CASRTGPTYEQYF. The CDR3, as DNA: TGTGCCAGCAGGACAGGGCCGACCTACGAGCAGTACTTC.

V gene TRBV7-9 combines with J gene TRBJ2-1; D call uncertain. The germline CDR1 and CDR2 sequences are SEHNR and FQNEAQ (reference sequence). V lost 3 bases, J lost 5 bases, and 14 bases lay in between. The CDR3 runs 15 residues. As DNA, the CDR3 is TGTGCCAGCAGCTTCGGACGCGGTTCAGACAATGAGCAGTTCTTC. This encodes CASSFGRGSDNEQFF.